These T cell receptor beta chains were read from a single sample in a study of shared clonotypes between healthy human individuals. Sequencing was performed with immunoSEQ multiplex PCR; in TCRdb, only in-frame clones are kept and a portion is missing. Counted here are about a million clones, about 80% occurring once; the ten biggest clones make up over 0.8%. Sequenced: memory CD4+ T cells from PBMCs. All receptors come from a man younger than 35 in good health. Some clones in this sample may be carry-over from other donors' samples. CDR3s include the opening cysteine and the closing phenylalanine or tryptophan. A D gene is named only where the DNA matches it firmly. Clone size, where shown, is once, few, many, or a class for clones that have expanded.

D gene,J gene,V gene,clone size,CDR3 DNA,CDR3 protein
-,TRBJ2-4,TRBV4-2,-,TGTGCCAGCAGCCAAGATGACAAAAACATTCAGTACTTC,CASSQDDKNIQYF
-,TRBJ2-1,TRBV19,-,TGTGCCAGTAGTCAACGCCGGGCCCGCAGTAACAATGAGCAGTTCTTC,CASSQRRARSNNEQFF
TRBD1,TRBJ1-2,TRBV9,once,TGTGCCAGCAGCGTCGGACAGGGAAACTATGGCTACACCTTC,CASSVGQGNYGYTF
TRBD1,TRBJ2-2,TRBV5-4,-,TGTGCCAGCAGCTGGACAGGGTCGACCGGGGAGCTGTTTTTT,CASSWTGSTGELFF
-,TRBJ2-2,TRBV5-5,-,TGTGCCAGCAGTTGGGGTGACCCCACCACCGGGGAGCTGTTTTTT,CASSWGDPTTGELFF
TRBD1,TRBJ1-2,TRBV6-5,-,TGTGCCAGCAGCCTCGGACAGGAGCTTGGCTACACCTTC,CASSLGQELGYTF
-,TRBJ2-5,TRBV11-3,-,TGTGCCAGCAGCTGGGGGAGGTCCGAGACCCAGTACTTC,CASSWGRSETQYF
-,TRBJ2-1,TRBV7-8,-,TGTGCCAGCAGCTTAGCGCTTACTAGGAATGAGCAGTTCTTC,CASSLALTRNEQFF
-,TRBJ1-5,TRBV19,-,TGTGCCAGTAGCGACAGAACCCGGGGCAATCAGCCCCAGCATTTT,CASSDRTRGNQPQHF
TRBD1,TRBJ1-1,TRBV5-1,-,TGCGCCAGCAGCCCGGGACAGGGGGTTAAGACTGAAGCTTTCTTT,CASSPGQGVKTEAFF
-,TRBJ1-4,TRBV11-2,-,TGTGCCAGCAGCTTACGGCGGAATGAAAAACTGTTTTTT,CASSLRRNEKLFF
-,TRBJ2-1,TRBV7-2,-,TGTGCCAGCAGCGTTCGGTCCGGCCGCGATGAGCAGTTCTTC,CASSVRSGRDEQFF
-,TRBJ2-3,TRBV10-2,-,TGCGCCAGCGCCGAGGAGTTTAGCACAGATACGCAGTATTTT,CASAEEFSTDTQYF
TRBD1,TRBJ1-2,TRBV18,-,TGTGCCAGCTCAATCGGACAGGGGGCTATTTATGGCTACACCTTC,CASSIGQGAIYGYTF
-,TRBJ2-7,TRBV11-3,-,TGTGCCAGCATCCCCTCCGGGCAGTACTTC,CASIPSGQYF
-,TRBJ1-5,TRBV6-5,once,TGTGCCAGCAGTTACTCAGCGGATAGCAATCAGCCCCAGCATTTT,CASSYSADSNQPQHF
-,TRBJ2-1,TRBV2,-,TGTGCCAGCCTTTCCTACAATGAGCAGTTCTTC,CASLSYNEQFF
-,TRBJ1-5,TRBV19,-,TGTGCCAGTAGTATGACCAGCGATCAGCCCCAGCATTTT,CASSMTSDQPQHF
-,TRBJ2-7,TRBV25-1,once,TGTGCCAGCAGTGAAGGATCTGCTAGGACAGCCTGGCCTCACTTC,CASSEGSARTAWPHF
-,TRBJ1-1,TRBV10-2,many,TGCGCCAGCGGCCGGGCAGACGGGACTGAAGCTTTCTTT,CASGRADGTEAFF
TRBD1,TRBJ1-1,TRBV4-1,-,TGCGCCAGCAGCCGGGGCTTCAGGGAGGGGGCGAACACTGAAGCTTTCTTT,CASSRGFREGANTEAFF
-,TRBJ2-5,TRBV7-2,-,TGTGCCAGCAGCTTCCCCGGTGAGACCCAGTACTTC,CASSFPGETQYF
-,TRBJ2-1,TRBV9,-,TGTGCCAGCAGCGCAACCGGGACGCCCTACAATGAGCAGTTCTTC,CASSATGTPYNEQFF